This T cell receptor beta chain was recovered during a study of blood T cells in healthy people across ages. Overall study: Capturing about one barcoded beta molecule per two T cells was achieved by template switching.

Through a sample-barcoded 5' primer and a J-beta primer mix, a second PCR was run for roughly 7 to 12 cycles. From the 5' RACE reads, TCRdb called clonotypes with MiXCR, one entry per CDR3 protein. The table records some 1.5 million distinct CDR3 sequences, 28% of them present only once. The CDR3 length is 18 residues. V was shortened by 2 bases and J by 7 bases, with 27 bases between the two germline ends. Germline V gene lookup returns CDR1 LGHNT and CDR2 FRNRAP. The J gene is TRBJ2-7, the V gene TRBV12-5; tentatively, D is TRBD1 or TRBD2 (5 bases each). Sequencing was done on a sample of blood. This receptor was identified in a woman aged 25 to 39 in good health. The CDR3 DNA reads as TGTGCTAGTGGTTTGACTTGGGCAACCCCGGGGCTCTCCAATGAGCAGTACTTC. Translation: CASGLTWATPGLSNEQYF.